This T cell receptor (beta chain) was captured by sequencing in a study of early T cells in non-severe SARS-CoV-2 infection. Each single cDNA molecule received a unique molecular identifier. TCRdb passed the 5' RACE reads through MiXCR, listing each CDR3 protein once. The sample consists of about 110,000 distinct CDR3 sequences, approximately 12% of them appearing once. This clonotype was seen ten or more times. The sequencing sample was made of whole blood. This receptor was identified in an adult who was a healthcare worker with PCR-confirmed SARS-CoV-2 infection or an uninfected control (not recorded which).

The CDR3 here is CASSYDSLETQYF. CDR3 coding DNA: TGCGCCAGCAGCTACGACAGTTTAGAGACCCAGTACTTC. This chain connects TRBV5-1 to TRBJ2-5, with a possible D match to TRBD1 (5 bases). In germline, CDR1 is SGHRS, CDR2 YFSETQ. CDR3 length: 13 residues. Trimming removed 3 bases at V and 4 bases at J, with 10 bases between.